This entry lists 3 T cell receptor beta chains sequenced from one sample in a study of molecular identifiers for immune sequencing clone quantification. TCRdb passed the PCR reads through MiXCR, listing each CDR3 protein once. Of about 500,000 distinct CDR3 sequences listed, around a fifth are singletons. Source material: naive CD8+ T cells from blood, with Jurkat cell RNA spiked in. Stated subset: FACS-sorted CD8+CD4-CCR7+CD45RA+ naive T cells. The receptors originated from a human donor in good health. Some libraries in this study had Jurkat cell RNA spiked in.

This clonotype was recorded at least ten times. This chain links TRBV20-1 with TRBJ2-7; tentatively, D is TRBD1 (6 bases). V shed 5 bases and J shed 0 bases, with 14 bases lying between them. The CDR3 length is 14 residues. Germline V lookup: CDR1 DFQATT, CDR2 SNEGSKA (reference sequence). CDR3 coding DNA: TGCAGTGCTCCTCTCACGGACAGCTCCTACGAGCAGTACTTC. Its protein product is CSAPLTDSSYEQYF.

This clonotype was recorded many times. This rearrangement joins TRBV4-2 to TRBJ1-2; 8 nucleotides agree with TRBD1. Germline V gene lookup returns CDR1 LGHNA and CDR2 YNFKEQ. V shed 2 bases and J 0 bases; nucleotides not matched to a gene: 5. The CDR3 has 16 amino acids. The CDR3 loop reads CASSQSTGAANYGYTF. CDR3 DNA sequence: TGTGCCAGCAGCCAATCGACAGGGGCAGCTAACTATGGCTACACCTTC.

This clonotype has ten or more counts. The chain is built from TRBV5-4 and TRBJ2-7; TRBD1 or TRBD2 may be the D gene (6 bases each). The CDR3 is made up of 16 amino acids. Germline V gene sequence: CDR1 SGHNT, CDR2 YYREEE (reference sequence). The ends were cut back, 0 bases at V and 2 bases at J, with 15 bases in the middle. CDR3 loop: CASSLGLGGRAYEQYF. The CDR3 DNA follows: TGTGCCAGCAGCTTGGGATTAGGGGGGAGAGCCTACGAGCAGTACTTC.